This record concerns one TCR beta chain sequence. This entry is derived from a study of blood T cells in healthy people across ages. Then a second PCR, running about 6 to 12 cycles, was carried out with a sample-barcoded 5' primer and a J-beta primer mix. One entry per CDR3 protein results from TCRdb running MiXCR on the 5' RACE reads. The data hold more than 550,000 distinct CDR3 sequences, with roughly 20% observed a single time. The germline CDR1 and CDR2 sequences are LGHNT and FRNRAP. This CDR3 contains 16 residues. V was clipped by 0 bases and J by 0 bases, with 11 bases between them. The chain uses TRBV12-5 and TRBJ2-5, with D possibly being TRBD2 (5 bases). The sequenced material came from blood. This sequence originates from a man aged 70 or older in good health. DNA for the CDR3: TGTGCTAGTGGTTTGGTAGCTACGAGGGACCAAGAGACCCAGTACTTC. Protein: CASGLVATRDQETQYF.